This T cell receptor beta chain was found in a study of response to subunit inactivated influenza vaccine. Study conclusions and caveats: Authors suggested each seasonal influenza vaccination recruits few new T cells.

Germline lookup yields CDR1 SEHNR and CDR2 FQNEAQ (reference sequence). The CDR3 has 15 residues. Trimming at V came to 2 bases and at J to 2 bases, leaving 5 bases not matched to a gene. TCRdb used MiXCR to reprocess the RT-PCR reads, holding one entry per CDR3 protein. The repertoire holds around 480,000 distinct CDR3 sequences, with 16% as singletons. This clonotype was observed a few times. Its target is not known. This sequence originates from a man aged 50 to 75 who received an inactivated influenza vaccine. The chain couples TRBV7-9 to TRBJ2-5; the match to TRBD1 covers 7 bases. The source was CD4+ T cells sorted from PBMCs, collected around 25 months after vaccination. The CDR3 is CASSLYGTDQETQYF. CDR3 DNA sequence: TGTGCCAGCAGCTTATACGGGACAGATCAAGAGACCCAGTACTTC.